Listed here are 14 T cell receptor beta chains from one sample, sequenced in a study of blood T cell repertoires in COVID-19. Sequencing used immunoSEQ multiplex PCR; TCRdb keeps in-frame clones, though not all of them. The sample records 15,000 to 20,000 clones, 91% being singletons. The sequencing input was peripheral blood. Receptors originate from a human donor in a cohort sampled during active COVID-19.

For the CDR3, the DNA is TGTGCCAGCAGCTTTAGTGTCCAAGAGACCCAGTACTTC. Protein sequence: CASSFSVQETQYF. The rearrangement uses TRBV7-2 and TRBJ2-5; D is unclear. V gave up 3 bases and J gave up 1 base, with 6 bases separating them. The CDR3 length is 13 residues. CDR1 is SGHTA, CDR2 FQGNSA, per germline.

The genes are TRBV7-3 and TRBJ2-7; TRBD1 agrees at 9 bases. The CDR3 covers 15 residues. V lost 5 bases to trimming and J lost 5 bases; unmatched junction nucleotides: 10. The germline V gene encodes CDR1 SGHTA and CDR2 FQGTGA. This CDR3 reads CASSPQGQGIHEQYF. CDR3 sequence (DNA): TGTGCCAGCAGCCCCCAGGGACAGGGAATCCACGAGCAGTACTTC.

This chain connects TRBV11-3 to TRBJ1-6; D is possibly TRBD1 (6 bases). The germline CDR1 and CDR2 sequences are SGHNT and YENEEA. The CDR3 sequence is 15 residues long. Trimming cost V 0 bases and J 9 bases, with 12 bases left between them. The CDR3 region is CASSLDQGYGSPLHF. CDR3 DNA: TGTGCCAGCAGCTTAGATCAGGGGTACGGTTCACCCCTCCACTTT.

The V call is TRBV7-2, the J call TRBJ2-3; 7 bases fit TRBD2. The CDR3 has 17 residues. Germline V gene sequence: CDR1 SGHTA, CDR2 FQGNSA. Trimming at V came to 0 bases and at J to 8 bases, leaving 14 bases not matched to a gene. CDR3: CASSLALSGDRRGTQYF. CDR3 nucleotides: TGTGCCAGCAGCTTAGCGCTAAGCGGGGATCGTCGTGGTACGCAGTATTTT.

Here the CDR3 reads CARTRDRDTEAFF. CDR3 nucleotide sequence: TGTGCCAGGACGAGGGACAGGGACACTGAAGCTTTCTTT. V gene TRBV2 combines with J gene TRBJ1-1; 9 nucleotides line up with TRBD1. The CDR3 extends over 13 amino acids. Trimming cost V 9 bases and J 3 bases; bases outside gene matches: 5. Germline loops: CDR1 SNHLY, CDR2 FYNNEI. Full variable domain (missing parts from reference TRBV2 and TRBJ1-1): EPEVTQTPSHQVTQMGQEVILRCVPISNHLYFYWYRQILGQKVEFLVSFYNNEISEKSEIFDDQFSVERPDGSNFTLKIRSTKLEDSAMYFCARTRDRDTEAFFGQGTRLTVV.

The DNA of the CDR3 is TGTGCCAGCAGCCGGGACAGGGTGAACCAAGAGACCCAGTACTTC. Residues: CASSRDRVNQETQYF. The chain joins TRBV5-6 to TRBJ2-5; TRBD1 aligns across 9 bases. In germline, CDR1 is SGHDT, CDR2 YYEEEE. V shed 4 bases and J 0 bases; nucleotides not matched to a gene: 4. The CDR3 is made up of 15 amino acids.

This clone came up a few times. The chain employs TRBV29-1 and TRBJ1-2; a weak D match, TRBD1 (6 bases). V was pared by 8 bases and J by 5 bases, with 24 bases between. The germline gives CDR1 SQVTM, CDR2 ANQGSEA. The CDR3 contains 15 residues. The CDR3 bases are TGCAGCCCCCCTGGCGCCTGGGCTAGGGGGTATGGCTACACCTTC. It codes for CSPPGAWARGYGYTF.

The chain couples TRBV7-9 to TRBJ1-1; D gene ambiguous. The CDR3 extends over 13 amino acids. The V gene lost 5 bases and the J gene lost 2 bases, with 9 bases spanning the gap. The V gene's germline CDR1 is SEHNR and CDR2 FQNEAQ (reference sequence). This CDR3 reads CASSPQVNTEAFF. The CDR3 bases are TGTGCCAGCAGCCCCCAGGTTAACACTGAAGCTTTCTTT.

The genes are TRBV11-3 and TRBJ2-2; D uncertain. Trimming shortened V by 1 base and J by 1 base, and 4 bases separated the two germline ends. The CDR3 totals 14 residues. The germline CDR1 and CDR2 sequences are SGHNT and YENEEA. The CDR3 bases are TGTGCCAGCAGCTTAGTTAAGAACACCGGGGAGCTGTTTTTT. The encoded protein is CASSLVKNTGELFF.

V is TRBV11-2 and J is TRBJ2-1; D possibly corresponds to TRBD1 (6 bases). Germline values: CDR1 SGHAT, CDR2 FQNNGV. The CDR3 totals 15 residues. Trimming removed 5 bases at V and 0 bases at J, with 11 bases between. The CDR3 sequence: CASSQTGNSYNEQFF. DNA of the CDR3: TGTGCCAGCAGCCAAACAGGGAACTCCTACAATGAGCAGTTCTTC.

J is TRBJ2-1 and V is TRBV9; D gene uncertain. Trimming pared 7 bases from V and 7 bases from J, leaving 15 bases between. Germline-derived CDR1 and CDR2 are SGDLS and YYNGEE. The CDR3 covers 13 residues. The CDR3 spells CASSGSTVNEQFF. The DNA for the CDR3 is TGTGCCAGCTCCGGGTCAACGGTGAATGAGCAGTTCTTC.

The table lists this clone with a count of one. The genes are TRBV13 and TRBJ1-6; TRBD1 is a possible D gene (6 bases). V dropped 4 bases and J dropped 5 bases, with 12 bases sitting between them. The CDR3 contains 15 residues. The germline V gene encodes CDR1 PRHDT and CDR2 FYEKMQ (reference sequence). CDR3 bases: TGTGCCAGCAGCTATTGGACAGAGAATAATTCACCCCTCCACTTT. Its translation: CASSYWTENNSPLHF. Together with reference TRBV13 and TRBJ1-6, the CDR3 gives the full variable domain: AAGVIQSPRHLIKEKRETATLKCYPIPRHDTVYWYQQGPGQDPQFLISFYEKMQSDKGSIPDRFSAQQFSDYHSELNMSSLELGDSALYFCASSYWTENNSPLHFGNGTRLTVT.

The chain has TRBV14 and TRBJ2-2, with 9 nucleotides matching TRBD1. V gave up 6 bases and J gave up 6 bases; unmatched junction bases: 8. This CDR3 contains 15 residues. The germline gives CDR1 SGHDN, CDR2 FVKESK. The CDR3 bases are TGTGCCAGCAGAACTCGGACAGGGGAAGCCGGGGAGCTGTTTTTT. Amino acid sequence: CASRTRTGEAGELFF.

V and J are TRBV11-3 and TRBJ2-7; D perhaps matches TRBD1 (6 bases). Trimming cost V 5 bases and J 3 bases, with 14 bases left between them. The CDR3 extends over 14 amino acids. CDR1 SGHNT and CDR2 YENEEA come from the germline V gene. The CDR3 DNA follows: TGTGCCAGCAGCACAAGCCGAGGGGGCTACGAGCAGTACTTC. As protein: CASSTSRGGYEQYF.